These 13 T cell receptor beta chains originate from one sample sequenced in a study of prognosis after radiotherapy for stage I lung cancer. Amplicons of TCR beta CDR3 were generated from genomic DNA by two-round multiplex PCR. Gene-specific primers for each TRBV and TRBJ gene drove first-round PCR. TCRdb reprocessed the multiplex PCR reads via MiXCR and lists one record per CDR3 protein. The data contain around 20,000 distinct CDR3 sequences, 45% to 70% of them singletons. Sequenced material: PBMCs, taken before or after stereotactic body radiation therapy (not recorded which). These receptors came from a donor aged 50 or older with non-small cell lung cancer.

This clonotype appeared a single time. The chain has TRBV6-2 or TRBV6-3 and TRBJ1-3; a possible D gene is TRBD1 (5 bases). This CDR3 is built from 13 residues. V was shortened by 2 bases and J by 3 bases, with 5 bases between the two germline ends. In germline, CDR1 is MNHEY, CDR2 SVGEGT. CDR3 sequence (DNA): TGTGCCAGCAGTTACAGGGGTGGAAACACCATATATTTT. Its translation: CASSYRGGNTIYF.

About this clonotype itself: This likely stems from a read error, as it lies one base from a far larger clone. This chain uses TRBV7-9 with TRBJ2-2, with TRBD1 as a possible D gene (5 bases). The CDR3 covers 14 residues. The germline V gene has CDR1 SEHNR and CDR2 FQNEAQ (reference sequence). CDR3 DNA: TGTGCCAGCAGCTTTACAGGAAACACCTGGGAGCTGTTTTTT. Translated, it gives CASSFTGNTWELFF.

This clonotype has just one count. At one boundary the junction diverges from the germline segment, which might be a read error. This sequence joins TRBV15 and TRBJ2-7, with no clear D. Germline CDR1 LNHNV, CDR2 YYDKDF (reference sequence). CDR3 length equals 14 residues. This CDR3 reads CDTSRDPGTYEQYF. As DNA, the CDR3 is TGTGACACCAGCAGAGACCCCGGAACATACGAGCAGTACTTC.

This clonotype was detected many times. The rearrangement joins TRBV19 to TRBJ2-7; D tentatively fits TRBD1 or TRBD2 (5 bases each). V gave up 3 bases and J gave up 3 bases, with 15 bases separating them. The CDR3 loop spans 15 amino acids. Germline CDR1 reads LNHDA; CDR2 reads SQIVND (reference sequence). Here the CDR3 reads CASSIGGQGGYEQYF. As DNA, the CDR3 is TGTGCCAGTAGTATTGGGGGTCAGGGTGGCTACGAGCAGTACTTC.

The chain has TRBV19 and TRBJ1-4; D is unclear. Trimming removed 4 bases from V and 3 bases from J, with 21 bases in between. Germline CDR1 reads LNHDA; CDR2 reads SQIVND (reference sequence). This CDR3 has 18 amino acids. The CDR3, as DNA: TGTGCCAGTAGTACTCCTCTCATCAATATGGCTGCTAATGAAAAACTGTTTTTT. Translating it yields CASSTPLINMAANEKLFF. The variable domain in full, completed from reference TRBV19 and TRBJ1-4, reads DGGITQSPKYLFRKEGQNVTLSCEQNLNHDAMYWYRQDPGQGLRLIYYSQIVNDFQKGDIAEGYSVSREKKESFPLTVTSAQKNPTAFYLCASSTPLINMAANEKLFFGSGTQLSVL.

The chain couples TRBV20-1 to TRBJ2-2, with D possibly matching TRBD2 (5 bases). Germline CDR1 DFQATT, CDR2 SNEGSKA (reference sequence). V was clipped by 1 base and J by 2 bases, with 8 bases between them. The CDR3 is 14 amino acids. The CDR3 protein is CSARATGNTGELFF. CDR3 sequence (DNA): TGCAGTGCTAGAGCGACGGGAAACACCGGGGAGCTGTTTTTT.

This chain connects TRBV6-1 to TRBJ2-7; 11 bases are shared with TRBD2. Per the germline V gene, CDR1 is MNHNS and CDR2 is SASEGT. This CDR3 has 16 residues. V lost 6 bases to trimming and J lost 3 bases; unmatched junction nucleotides: 10. The CDR3 here is CASSVTSGKIVYEQYF. Here the CDR3 DNA reads TGTGCCAGCAGCGTGACTAGCGGGAAAATTGTCTACGAGCAGTACTTC.

The rearrangement links TRBV7-2 to TRBJ2-3; D gene unclear. Germline CDR1 reads SGHTA; CDR2 reads FQGNSA. The CDR3 totals 16 residues. Trimming left V 2 bases short and J 5 bases short, with 17 bases between. In DNA, the CDR3 is TGTGCCAGCAGCTTAACTGGCCTAGTATGGGAAGATACGCAGTATTTT. This translates into CASSLTGLVWEDTQYF.

As regards this clonotype: One end of the junction varies from germline; a read error may be responsible. V usage is TRBV5-1 and J usage is TRBJ1-2, with a tentative D call TRBD1 (5 bases). Per germline, CDR1 SGHRS and CDR2 YFSETQ. The CDR3 totals 13 residues. CDR3 sequence (DNA): TGCGCCAGCAGCTCCATTCAGGGATATGTCTACACCTTC. Translated: CASSSIQGYVYTF.

The chain joins TRBV2 to TRBJ2-3; weak D call: TRBD2 (6 bases). With 5 bases removed from V and 0 bases from J, the gap between germline ends came to 9 bases. Looked up from germline, CDR1 is SNHLY and CDR2 is FYNNEI. This CDR3 has 14 amino acids. The CDR3 is CASSYGTSTDTQYF. The CDR3 DNA reads TGTGCCAGCAGTTACGGGACTAGCACAGATACGCAGTATTTT.

Details on this clonotype: A much bigger clone sits one base away, suggesting this may be a read error. The V call is TRBV12-3 or TRBV12-4, the J call TRBJ2-4; D might be TRBD2 (6 bases). The CDR3 has 15 residues. CDR3 DNA: TGTGCCAGCAGTTTGGGGGGACCGGCCAAAAACATTAAGTACTTC. Encoded protein: CASSLGGPAKNIKYF.

Points on this clonotype: A far larger clone is one nucleotide away, so this likely arose from a read error. The V gene is TRBV6-1, the J gene TRBJ1-5; 12 nucleotides line up with TRBD1. This CDR3 comprises 18 residues. Trimming took 6 bases from V and 7 from J; bases not matched to a gene: 16. CDR1 and CDR2 from the germline V gene are MNHNS and SASEGT. The CDR3 coding sequence is TGTGCCAGCAGCAGAGGAGGGACAGGGGGCGCAGCGAGGCAGCCCCAGCATTTT. Encoded protein: CASSRGGTGGAARQPQHF.

Comment on this clonotype: With a far larger clone one base away, a read error is the likely cause. The chain has TRBV5-1 and TRBJ2-2; no clear D gene. CDR3 length: 13 amino acids. Germline values: CDR1 SGHRS, CDR2 YFSETQ. The CDR3 here is CASSSDSPGELFF. The CDR3 region has the DNA TGTGCCAGCAGCTCAGATAGCCCCGGGGAGCTGTTTTTT.